This T cell receptor (beta chain) was recorded in a study of blood T cell repertoires in COVID-19. Using immunoSEQ multiplex PCR, the repertoire was profiled, and TCRdb retains in-frame clones only, with some absent. The data show approximately 53,000 clones, 85% to 90% seen once. Germline V lookup: CDR1 MDHEN, CDR2 SYDVKM. V trimming: 4 bases; J trimming: 4 bases; junction bases outside the gene matches: 27. CDR3 length equals 21 residues. The chain carries TRBV28 and TRBJ2-7, with 8 bases lining up with TRBD1. This clonotype originated in a human donor in a cohort sampled during active COVID-19. The specimen was peripheral blood. This CDR3 is CASSSRQGYYAVTVREYEQYF. The CDR3 DNA follows: TGTGCCAGCAGTTCACGACAGGGGTATTATGCAGTAACGGTAAGAGAGTACGAGCAGTACTTC. The whole variable domain, filled in from reference TRBV28 and TRBJ2-7, reads DVKVTQSSRYLVKRTGEKVFLECVQDMDHENMFWYRQDPGLGLRLIYFSYDVKMKEKGDIPEGYSVSREKKERFSLILESASTNQTSMYLCASSSRQGYYAVTVREYEQYFGPGTRLTVT.